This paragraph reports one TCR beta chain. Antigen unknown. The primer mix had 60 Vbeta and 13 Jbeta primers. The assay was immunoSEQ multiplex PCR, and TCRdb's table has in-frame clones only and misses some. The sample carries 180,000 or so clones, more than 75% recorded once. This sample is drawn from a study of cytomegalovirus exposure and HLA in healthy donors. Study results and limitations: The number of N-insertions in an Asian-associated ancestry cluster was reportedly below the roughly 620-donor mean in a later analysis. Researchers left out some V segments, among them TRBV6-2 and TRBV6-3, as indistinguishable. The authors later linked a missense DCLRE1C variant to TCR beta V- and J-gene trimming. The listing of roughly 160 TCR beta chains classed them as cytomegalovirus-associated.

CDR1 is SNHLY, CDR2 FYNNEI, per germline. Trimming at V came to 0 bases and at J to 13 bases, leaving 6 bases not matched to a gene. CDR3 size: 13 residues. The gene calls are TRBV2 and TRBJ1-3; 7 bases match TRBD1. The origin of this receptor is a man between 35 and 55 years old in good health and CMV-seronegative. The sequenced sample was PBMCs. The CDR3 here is CASSEAPTGPIYF. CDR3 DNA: TGTGCCAGCAGTGAAGCGCCGACAGGGCCAATATATTTT.